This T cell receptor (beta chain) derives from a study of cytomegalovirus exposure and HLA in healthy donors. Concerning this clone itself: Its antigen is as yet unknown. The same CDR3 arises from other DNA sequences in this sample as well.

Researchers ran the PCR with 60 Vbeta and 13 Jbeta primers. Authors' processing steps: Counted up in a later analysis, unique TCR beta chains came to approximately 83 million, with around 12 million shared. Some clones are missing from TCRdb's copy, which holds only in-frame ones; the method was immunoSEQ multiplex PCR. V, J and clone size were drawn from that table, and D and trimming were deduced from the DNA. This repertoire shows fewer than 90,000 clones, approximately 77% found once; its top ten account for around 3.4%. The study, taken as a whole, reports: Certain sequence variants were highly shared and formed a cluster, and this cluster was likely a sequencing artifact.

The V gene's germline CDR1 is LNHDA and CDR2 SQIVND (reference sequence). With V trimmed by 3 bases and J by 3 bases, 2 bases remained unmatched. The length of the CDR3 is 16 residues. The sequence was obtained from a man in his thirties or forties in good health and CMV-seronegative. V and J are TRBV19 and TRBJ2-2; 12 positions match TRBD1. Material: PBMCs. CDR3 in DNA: TGTGCCAGTAGTATCGGGACAGGGGGCGACACCGGGGAGCTGTTTTTT. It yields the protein CASSIGTGGDTGELFF.